These 10 T cell receptor beta chains were all obtained from the same sample, sequenced in a study of blood T cell repertoires in COVID-19. Sequenced by immunoSEQ multiplex PCR; TCRdb stores in-frame clones only, minus some. The table lists about 200,000 clones, roughly nine tenths of them singletons, with roughly 2.2% in the top ten. The specimen was peripheral blood. The receptors shown here come from a woman aged 45-59 years with acute or convalescent COVID-19.

This clone has just one count. The chain is built from TRBV4-3 and TRBJ2-2; D may be TRBD2 (6 bases). Germline V gene data show CDR1 as LGHNA and CDR2 as YSLEER. V was clipped by 1 base and J by 0 bases, with 12 bases between them. The CDR3 loop spans 17 amino acids. For the CDR3, the DNA is TGCGCCAGCAGCCAAGCGGTACTAGCCGCGAACACCGGGGAGCTGTTTTTT. The encoded protein is CASSQAVLAANTGELFF.

This clone was detected only a few times. The chain employs TRBV27 and TRBJ2-3; a possible D gene is TRBD1 (6 bases). Deletions cut 6 bases from V and 3 bases from J, with 13 bases between. CDR3 length: 14 amino acids. Germline V CDR1 and CDR2: MNHEY, SMNVEV (reference sequence). The CDR3 protein is CASSQGSITDTQYF. Written as DNA, the CDR3 is TGTGCCAGCAGCCAGGGGTCAATTACAGATACGCAGTATTTT.

The chain uses TRBV15 and TRBJ2-1; D gene uncertain. From germline, CDR1 is LNHNV and CDR2 YYDKDF (reference sequence). V was pared by 5 bases and J by 3 bases, with 11 bases between. This CDR3 contains 14 residues. In nucleotides, the CDR3 is TGTGCCACCAGCCCCATTGAGGTCTACAATGAGCAGTTCTTC. Translating it yields CATSPIEVYNEQFF. The whole variable domain, remainder taken from reference TRBV15 and TRBJ2-1, is DAMVIQNPRYQVTQFGKPVTLSCSQTLNHNVMYWYQQKSSQAPKLLFHYYDKDFNNEADTPDNFQSRRPNTSFCFLDIRSPGLGDTAMYLCATSPIEVYNEQFFGPGTRLTVL.

The rearrangement uses TRBV24-1 and TRBJ2-5; 8 nucleotides line up with TRBD2. V trimming: 3 bases; J trimming: 5 bases; junction bases outside the gene matches: 4. The V gene's germline CDR1 is KGHDR and CDR2 SFDVKD. The CDR3 is made up of 14 amino acids. The CDR3 sequence: CATSDSGGGETQYF. In DNA, the CDR3 is TGTGCCACCAGTGATAGCGGGGGCGGGGAGACCCAGTACTTC.

This rearrangement joins TRBV28 to TRBJ1-6, with a weak D call TRBD1 (6 bases). V shed 5 bases and J shed 5 bases, with 25 bases lying between them. Germline V gives CDR1 MDHEN, CDR2 SYDVKM. The CDR3 extends over 19 amino acids. The CDR3 sequence: CASSPTGLGLGLHNSPLHF. The DNA of the CDR3 is TGTGCCAGCAGTCCTACAGGGTTGGGATTGGGGTTACATAATTCACCCCTCCACTTT.

This clone has more than one count but fewer than ten. The chain links TRBV7-3 to TRBJ2-5; tentative D call: TRBD1 (5 bases). Germline V gene sequence: CDR1 SGHTA, CDR2 FQGTGA. Deletions cut 3 bases from V and 3 bases from J, with 11 bases between. This CDR3 has 14 amino acids. The CDR3 loop is CASSFQGQKETQYF. For the CDR3, the DNA is TGTGCCAGCAGCTTCCAGGGTCAGAAAGAGACCCAGTACTTC.

The chain employs TRBV4-2 and TRBJ1-5; TRBD1 aligns across 10 bases. Losses at the gene ends were 1 base for V and 2 bases for J; bases not matched to a gene: 11. Germline CDR1 reads LGHNA; CDR2 reads YNFKEQ. The CDR3 extends over 19 amino acids. The CDR3 loop reads CASSQVTGGEKSGNQPQHF. The CDR3 DNA follows: TGTGCCAGCAGCCAAGTGACAGGGGGCGAGAAGAGTGGCAATCAGCCCCAGCATTTT.

This chain links TRBV4-3 with TRBJ1-1; 8 bases are a match to TRBD1. J was trimmed by 6 bases and V by 3 bases; bases with no gene match: 9. CDR3 length: 15 residues. Per germline, CDR1 LGHNA and CDR2 YSLEER. Here the CDR3 DNA reads TGCGCCAGCAGCCATCCCCAGGGGGCGCGATCTGAAGCTTTCTTT. Translation gives CASSHPQGARSEAFF.

The J gene is TRBJ1-2, the V gene TRBV19; maybe TRBD1 (6 bases). V was pared by 5 bases and J by 1 base, with 20 bases between. Germline CDR1 is LNHDA and CDR2 is SQIVND (reference sequence). The CDR3 contains 17 residues. CDR3 coding DNA: TGTGCCAGTAGTCCCAGCGGGGGACAAAAGGTTAACTATGGCTACACCTTC. Amino acid sequence: CASSPSGGQKVNYGYTF.

V gene TRBV10-2 combines with J gene TRBJ2-2; D may be TRBD1 (5 bases). CDR3 length: 15 amino acids. Deletions cut 8 bases from V and 3 bases from J, with 16 bases between. Germline V gene data show CDR1 as WSHSY and CDR2 as SAAADI. The CDR3, as DNA: TGCGCCAGCTCATACAAGGGGCAGGACACCGGGGAGCTGTTTTTT. Translation: CASSYKGQDTGELFF.